Each of the 31 T cell receptor beta chains below was sequenced from the same sample in a study of T cells after yellow fever vaccination. TCRdb independently ran MiXCR on the 5' RACE reads; one entry per CDR3 protein. This sample carries 500,000 to 650,000 distinct CDR3 sequences, approximately 13% of them seen once, and the ten largest clones take more than 13%. Sequencing was performed on PBMCs, taken on the day of the yellow fever booster vaccination. The receptors originated from a man between 25 and 39 years old who received the YFV17D yellow fever vaccine.

This clonotype was counted only a few times. The chain has TRBV5-1 and TRBJ2-1; D possibly corresponds to TRBD1 (6 bases). Germline V gives CDR1 SGHRS, CDR2 YFSETQ. This CDR3 comprises 15 residues. V lost 4 bases to trimming and J lost 2 bases, with 13 bases between them. CDR3 region: CASSAGQFPYNEQFF. The CDR3 coding sequence is TGCGCCAGCAGCGCCGGACAGTTCCCCTACAATGAGCAGTTCTTC.

For this clonotype: Its ends do not fully match the called genes, so a read error is possible. The rearrangement uses TRBV24-1 and TRBJ2-1; D may be TRBD2 (7 bases). Germline V gene sequence: CDR1 KGHDR, CDR2 SFDVKD. The length of the CDR3 is 21 residues. The CDR3: CATIDPNPGGGRPTSINEQFF. As DNA, the CDR3 is TGTGCCACCATTGATCCAAACCCCGGGGGCGGGAGACCCACAAGCATCAATGAGCAGTTCTTC.

This clonotype was counted between two and nine times. The gene calls are TRBV12-3 or TRBV12-4 and TRBJ2-1; 10 bases match TRBD2. With 1 base clipped from V and 10 bases from J, the junction kept 4 bases outside the gene matches. CDR3 size: 14 residues. In DNA, the CDR3 is TGTGCCAGCAGTTTAGAAGCGGGAGGGGCAGAGCAGTTCTTC. Amino acid sequence: CASSLEAGGAEQFF.

V and J are TRBV19 and TRBJ2-3, with 10 bases that match TRBD2. This CDR3 comprises 17 residues. Germline CDR1 LNHDA, CDR2 SQIVND (reference sequence). J was trimmed by 2 bases and V by 6 bases; bases with no gene match: 11. The CDR3 spells CASSSLPLAGATDTQYF. CDR3 sequence (DNA): TGTGCCAGTAGCAGCCTGCCTCTAGCGGGGGCCACAGATACGCAGTATTTT.

V usage is TRBV25-1 and J usage is TRBJ2-1; TRBD2 matches 11 bases. V shed 4 bases and J 8 bases; nucleotides not matched to a gene: 10. The CDR3 is 16 amino acids. Germline V CDR1 and CDR2: MGHDK, SYGVNS. CDR3 sequence reads: CASSASGGPLRHEQFF. Here the CDR3 DNA reads TGTGCCAGCAGTGCTAGCGGGGGGCCATTGCGGCATGAGCAGTTCTTC.

This clonotype has only a few counts. The junction departs from the called germline gene at one end, perhaps through a read error. The chain links TRBV20-1 to TRBJ2-7; 11 bases map to TRBD2. The V gene's germline CDR1 is DFQATT and CDR2 SNEGSKA (reference sequence). The CDR3 runs 14 residues. The CDR3: CSARGGLADYEQYF. CDR3 DNA sequence: TGCAGTGCGAGAGGGGGACTAGCGGACTACGAGCAGTACTTC.

J is TRBJ2-3 and V is TRBV6-2 or TRBV6-3; D is unresolved. From germline, CDR1 is MNHEY and CDR2 SVGEGT. The CDR3 is made up of 14 amino acids. V gave up 5 bases and J gave up 6 bases, with 15 bases separating them. CDR3 in amino acids: CASSPIPSRDTQYF. The CDR3 bases are TGTGCCAGCAGTCCTATTCCGTCACGGGATACGCAGTATTTT.

The rearrangement uses TRBV2 and TRBJ1-6, with a tentative D call TRBD1 (6 bases). This CDR3 contains 14 residues. V lost 10 bases and J 8 bases, leaving 18 bases between the germline ends. Germline CDR1 reads SNHLY; CDR2 reads FYNNEI. CDR3 DNA sequence: TGTGCCACCGGACAGTCTACTGTGGATTCACCCCTCCACTTT. Translating gives CATGQSTVDSPLHF. The full variable domain, rest sourced from reference TRBV2 and TRBJ1-6, is EPEVTQTPSHQVTQMGQEVILRCVPISNHLYFYWYRQILGQKVEFLVSFYNNEISEKSEIFDDQFSVERPDGSNFTLKIRSTKLEDSAMYFCATGQSTVDSPLHFGNGTRLTVT.

V usage is TRBV28 and J usage is TRBJ2-7; D uncertain. Germline V gene sequence: CDR1 MDHEN, CDR2 SYDVKM. The CDR3 has 13 amino acids. Trimming removed 5 bases from V and 2 bases from J, with 10 bases in between. The CDR3 coding sequence is TGTGCCAGCAGTACGACCCCCCCCTACGAGCAGTACTTC. As protein: CASSTTPPYEQYF.

This chain joins TRBV15 and TRBJ2-1, with 7 positions matching TRBD1. This CDR3 spans 15 amino acids. Unmatched junction bases numbered 7, after V lost 2 bases and J lost 6 bases. Germline CDR1 and CDR2: LNHNV and YYDKDF (reference sequence). The CDR3 region is CATSRRQGEGNEQFF. In nucleotides, the CDR3 is TGTGCCACCAGCAGAAGGCAGGGGGAAGGCAATGAGCAGTTCTTC.

This clonotype showed up just a few times. This chain connects TRBV7-8 to TRBJ2-5; D is ambiguous. The CDR3 runs to 14 residues. CDR1 and CDR2 (germline): SGHVS, FQNEAQ. V was cut by 5 bases and J by 6 bases, with 16 bases left in between. CDR3 loop: CASSRTLPYQTQYF. The CDR3 DNA reads TGTGCCAGCAGCCGGACGTTACCTTACCAGACCCAGTACTTC.

This clonotype was seen a few times. This chain joins TRBV20-1 and TRBJ2-3, with a weak D call TRBD2 (6 bases). The germline V gene encodes CDR1 DFQATT and CDR2 SNEGSKA (reference sequence). Trimming stripped 6 bases from V and 0 bases from J, with 19 bases between. The CDR3 length is 16 residues. The CDR3 DNA sequence: TGCAGTGCGCAGAGGGTGAGGGGACTCAGCACAGATACGCAGTATTTT. Amino acids: CSAQRVRGLSTDTQYF.

J is TRBJ2-3 and V is TRBV20-1; 8 bases line up with TRBD2. The trim removed 3 bases at V and 4 bases at J, leaving 6 bases unmatched. Per the germline V gene, CDR1 is DFQATT and CDR2 is SNEGSKA (reference sequence). The CDR3 is 14 residues long. The CDR3 coding sequence is TGCAGTGCTAGTCCCAGCGGGAGTGCAGATACGCAGTATTTT. Translating gives CSASPSGSADTQYF.

The J gene is TRBJ2-7, the V gene TRBV5-1; no clear D. V was clipped by 4 bases and J by 0 bases, with 20 bases between them. Germline-derived CDR1 and CDR2 are SGHRS and YFSETQ. The CDR3 totals 17 residues. The DNA of the CDR3 is TGCGCCAGCAGCCCTGATCGACGACTGTTAGACTCCTACGAGCAGTACTTC. Protein: CASSPDRRLLDSYEQYF.

The chain joins TRBV6-5 to TRBJ2-3, with 9 bases fitting TRBD2. V lost 4 bases, J lost 6 bases, and 8 bases stayed unmatched. CDR1 is MNHEY and CDR2 is SVGAGI in the germline V gene. The CDR3 extends over 15 amino acids. The CDR3 coding sequence is TGTGCCAGCAGTTCTGTAGCGGGAGAAGCGGATACGCAGTATTTT. This codes for CASSSVAGEADTQYF.

The chain carries TRBV24-1 and TRBJ2-1, with 9 bases aligning to TRBD1. This CDR3 is built from 14 residues. Germline V gene sequence: CDR1 KGHDR, CDR2 SFDVKD. V lost 1 base, J lost 9 bases, and 3 bases stayed unmatched. Written as DNA, the CDR3 is TGTGCCACCAGTGATTTAAGACAGGGGGGTGAGCAGTTCTTC. This codes for CATSDLRQGGEQFF.

This clonotype was seen a handful of times. The V gene is TRBV7-9, the J gene TRBJ2-2; no clear D gene. V lost 4 bases to trimming and J lost 6 bases, with 15 bases between them. Per the germline V gene, CDR1 is SEHNR and CDR2 is FQNEAQ (reference sequence). This CDR3 is built from 15 residues. The CDR3 sequence: CASSSRISHAGELFF. CDR3 nucleotides: TGTGCCAGCAGCTCCCGGATTTCCCATGCCGGGGAGCTGTTTTTT.

The chain couples TRBV7-2 to TRBJ2-2, with D maybe TRBD1 (6 bases). The CDR3 is made up of 16 amino acids. V lost 4 bases and J 5 bases, leaving 17 bases between the germline ends. Germline CDR1 is SGHTA and CDR2 is FQGNSA. Written as DNA, the CDR3 is TGTGCCAGCAGCTCCCCCGGCAGGGGCCGGACCGGGGAGCTGTTTTTT. Translation gives CASSSPGRGRTGELFF.

There are a few counts of this clonotype. The J gene is TRBJ1-5, the V gene TRBV7-2; D may be TRBD1 (5 bases). The V end was cut by 0 bases, the J end by 0 bases, with 12 bases between. The CDR3 runs to 17 residues. Germline loops: CDR1 SGHTA, CDR2 FQGNSA. The DNA for the CDR3 is TGTGCCAGCAGCTTAGCACCGGGACCTTATAGCAATCAGCCCCAGCATTTT. Protein product: CASSLAPGPYSNQPQHF.

This clonotype came up a few times. V is TRBV7-2 and J is TRBJ2-3; the match to TRBD2 covers 8 bases. The V and J ends lost 5 bases and 2 bases, in that order; junction bases with no gene match: 9. The CDR3 is 16 amino acids. Germline loops: CDR1 SGHTA, CDR2 FQGNSA. The CDR3 is CASSLRLATYTDTQYF. CDR3 coding DNA: TGTGCCAGCAGCCTTCGACTAGCGACTTACACAGATACGCAGTATTTT. Looking up the rest from reference TRBV7-2 and TRBJ2-3 gives the full variable domain: GAGVSQSPSNKVTEKGKDVELRCDPISGHTALYWYRQSLGQGLEFLIYFQGNSAPDKSGLPSDRFSAERTGGSVSTLTIQRTQQEDSAVYLCASSLRLATYTDTQYFGPGTRLTVL.

This clonotype occurred a few times. The V gene is TRBV6-5, the J gene TRBJ1-2; D ambiguous. Between the trimmed V and J ends, which lost 7 bases and 4 bases, there was a span of 19 bases. Germline V gives CDR1 MNHEY, CDR2 SVGAGI. The CDR3 covers 15 residues. CDR3 DNA: TGTGCCAGCACTTCCGCTCCCTCGGAAGGCTATGGCTACACCTTC. Its translation: CASTSAPSEGYGYTF.

The sample holds a few counts of this clonotype. The chain joins TRBV5-1 to TRBJ2-1, with TRBD2 matching over 7 bases. This CDR3 comprises 14 residues. Germline loops: CDR1 SGHRS, CDR2 YFSETQ. After removal of 2 bases from V and 5 bases from J, the junction contained 4 bases not matched to a gene. CDR3 region: CASSLTSENNEQFF. CDR3 sequence (DNA): TGCGCCAGCAGCTTAACTAGCGAGAACAATGAGCAGTTCTTC.

This clonotype was found a few times. The genes are TRBV6-1 and TRBJ2-7, with 7 nucleotides matching TRBD1. J gave up 0 bases and V 4 bases, and 3 bases lay outside the gene matches. Germline CDR1 and CDR2: MNHNS and SASEGT. The CDR3 covers 14 residues. The CDR3 here is CASSARDSSYEQYF. As DNA, the CDR3 is TGTGCCAGCAGTGCCCGGGACAGCTCCTACGAGCAGTACTTC.

This chain links TRBV2 with TRBJ2-1; a possible D gene is TRBD2 (5 bases). Between the trimmed V and J ends, which lost 7 bases and 6 bases, there was a span of 19 bases. The germline CDR1 and CDR2 sequences are SNHLY and FYNNEI. The length of the CDR3 is 15 residues. CDR3 coding DNA: TGTGCCAGCACTATCGGGAAGACCTTAGGCAATGAGCAGTTCTTC. It is translated as CASTIGKTLGNEQFF.

This clonotype has just a few counts. This rearrangement joins TRBV5-1 to TRBJ2-5; tentatively, D is TRBD2 (6 bases). This CDR3 region has 13 residues. Per germline, CDR1 SGHRS and CDR2 YFSETQ. V lost 4 bases and J 5 bases, leaving 12 bases between the germline ends. CDR3 sequence reads: CASSNPSAETQYF. The CDR3 DNA follows: TGCGCCAGCAGCAACCCTAGCGCCGAGACCCAGTACTTC.

This clonotype was observed a few times. The genes are TRBV11-2 and TRBJ2-3; the match to TRBD2 covers 11 bases. The CDR3 sequence is 15 residues long. The V gene end was trimmed by 5 bases and the J gene end by 3 bases; junction bases not matched to a gene: 4. Germline lookup yields CDR1 SGHAT and CDR2 FQNNGV. The CDR3 DNA is TGTGCCAGCAGCGAGGGACTAGCGGCTACAGATACGCAGTATTTT. This codes for CASSEGLAATDTQYF.

In its sample, this clonotype was seen many times. This sequence joins TRBV29-1 and TRBJ2-7, with TRBD1 as a possible D gene (5 bases). V lost 4 bases and J lost 3, with 10 bases in between. CDR3 length: 12 amino acids. CDR1 is SQVTM and CDR2 is ANQGSEA in the germline V gene. The CDR3 spells CSVGGGIYEQYF. The CDR3 DNA sequence: TGCAGCGTTGGGGGCGGAATCTACGAGCAGTACTTC.

This rearrangement joins TRBV30 to TRBJ2-5; D might be TRBD2 (6 bases). With 4 bases removed from V and 5 bases from J, the gap between germline ends came to 14 bases. The V gene's germline CDR1 is GTSNPN and CDR2 SVGIG (reference sequence). The CDR3 is 13 residues long. Here the CDR3 DNA reads TGTGCCTGGACCTACGGGAGATCGGAGACCCAGTACTTC. Its translation: CAWTYGRSETQYF.

This chain connects TRBV10-3 to TRBJ1-3, with a tentative D call TRBD1 (6 bases). The ends were cut back, 10 bases at V and 4 bases at J, with 23 bases in the middle. The CDR3 sequence is 16 residues long. CDR1 and CDR2 (germline): ENHRY, SYGVKD. The CDR3 sequence is CATSSHGGLLGNTIYF. The CDR3 nucleotides are TGTGCCACCTCCTCCCACGGGGGGCTTTTGGGAAACACCATATATTTT.

This chain connects TRBV12-3 or TRBV12-4 to TRBJ2-3; 11 bases match TRBD2. J lost 5 bases, V lost 7 bases, and 14 bases had no gene match. The CDR3 has 17 residues. CDR3 coding DNA: TGTGCCAGCACCTCGATGGCGACTAGCGGGAACGGAGATACGCAGTATTTT. Its protein product is CASTSMATSGNGDTQYF.

This clonotype was counted between two and nine times. The rearrangement links TRBV27 to TRBJ2-7; a weak D match, TRBD2 (6 bases). V lost 4 bases, J lost 0 bases, and 10 bases lay in between. Looked up from germline, CDR1 is MNHEY and CDR2 is SMNVEV (reference sequence). The CDR3 extends over 14 amino acids. This CDR3 reads CASSSGVPSYEQYF. The DNA for the CDR3 is TGTGCCAGCAGTTCGGGGGTTCCCTCCTACGAGCAGTACTTC.